The next 14 T cell receptor beta chains were all read from a single sample in a study of blood T cell repertoires in COVID-19. Generated by immunoSEQ multiplex PCR, the TCRdb table keeps only in-frame clones and is missing some. The sample has tens of thousands of clones; roughly 80% are singletons. Sequenced material: peripheral blood. Receptors originate from a man between 65 and 85 years old who had recovered from COVID-19.

J is TRBJ2-7 and V is TRBV7-2, with 9 bases matching TRBD2. This CDR3 is 16 amino acids long. Losses at the gene ends were 5 bases for V and 6 bases for J; bases not matched to a gene: 14. Per the germline V gene, CDR1 is SGHTA and CDR2 is FQGNSA. The chain's CDR3 is CASSRNLAGVPGEQYF. CDR3 nucleotide sequence: TGTGCCAGCAGCCGTAACTTAGCGGGAGTACCCGGCGAGCAGTACTTC.

The gene calls are TRBV9 and TRBJ2-7; the D is unclear. CDR1 SGDLS and CDR2 YYNGEE come from the germline V gene. Trimming removed 3 bases from V and 3 bases from J, with 4 bases in between. This CDR3 contains 11 residues. The CDR3 DNA is TGTGCCAGCAGCGCAAACTACGAGCAGTACTTC. Amino acid sequence: CASSANYEQYF. Full variable domain (rest looked up from reference TRBV9 and TRBJ2-7): DSGVTQTPKHLITATGQRVTLRCSPRSGDLSVYWYQQSLDQGLQFLIQYYNGEERAKGNILERFSAQQFPDLHSELNLSSLELGDSALYFCASSANYEQYFGPGTRLTVT.

The gene calls are TRBV7-2 and TRBJ1-2, with 7 bases aligning to TRBD1. The V gene end was trimmed by 3 bases and the J gene end by 0 bases; junction bases not matched to a gene: 1. In germline, CDR1 is SGHTA, CDR2 FQGNSA. The CDR3 runs 14 residues. The CDR3 here is CASSFDRANYGYTF. The CDR3 nucleotides read TGTGCCAGCAGCTTTGACAGGGCTAACTATGGCTACACCTTC.

This clone is labeled medium-sized. The CDR3 bases are TGTGCCAGCAGCTTTTTCGCCAGCGGGGCTGATGGCTACACCTTC. Encoded protein: CASSFFASGADGYTF. The V and J genes are TRBV11-2 and TRBJ1-2; TRBD1 might be the D (5 bases). V was pared by 3 bases and J by 6 bases, with 17 bases between. Germline values: CDR1 SGHAT, CDR2 FQNNGV. The CDR3 runs 15 residues.

This chain connects TRBV6-5 to TRBJ1-5; possible D gene TRBD1, 6 bases. The CDR3 spans 13 residues. Trimming removed 4 bases at V and 4 bases at J, with 8 bases between. Germline-derived CDR1 and CDR2 are MNHEY and SVGAGI. This chain's CDR3 is CASSLDRNQPQHF. In DNA form, the CDR3 reads TGTGCCAGCAGTTTAGACAGGAATCAGCCCCAGCATTTT.

The rearrangement uses TRBV2 and TRBJ1-3; no firm D call. This CDR3 is 11 amino acids long. The germline V and J ends were trimmed by 7 bases and 3 bases, with 4 bases remaining between them. Per germline, CDR1 SNHLY and CDR2 FYNNEI. Here the CDR3 DNA reads TGTGCCAGCACGTATGGAAACACCATATATTTT. Residues: CASTYGNTIYF.

CDR3: CATSRGPPSNQPQHF. CDR3 nucleotide sequence: TGTGCCACCAGCAGGGGCCCACCTAGCAATCAGCCCCAGCATTTT. The V call is TRBV15, the J call TRBJ1-5; no reliable D call. CDR3 length: 15 amino acids. Trimming left V 3 bases short and J 0 bases short, with 9 bases between. Germline V gene sequence: CDR1 LNHNV, CDR2 YYDKDF (reference sequence). Drawing the rest from reference TRBV15 and TRBJ1-5, the complete variable domain is DAMVIQNPRYQVTQFGKPVTLSCSQTLNHNVMYWYQQKSSQAPKLLFHYYDKDFNNEADTPDNFQSRRPNTSFCFLDIRSPGLGDTAMYLCATSRGPPSNQPQHFGDGTRLSIL.

The chain uses TRBV12-3 or TRBV12-4 and TRBJ2-7; tentatively, D is TRBD1 (6 bases). V was pared by 7 bases and J by 7 bases, with 17 bases between. This CDR3 has 13 amino acids. CDR3 region: CASMRNRVKEQYF. The CDR3 nucleotides read TGTGCCAGCATGAGGAACAGGGTTAAGGAGCAGTACTTC.

This clone was seen a few times. The rearrangement links TRBV28 to TRBJ2-3, with D unclear. CDR3 length: 13 residues. Looked up from germline, CDR1 is MDHEN and CDR2 is SYDVKM. Trimming stripped 4 bases from V and 1 base from J, with 6 bases between. CDR3 sequence (DNA): TGTGCCAGCAGTTCGGTCGGCACAGATACGCAGTATTTT. Protein: CASSSVGTDTQYF.

The chain employs TRBV18 and TRBJ1-6, with D perhaps TRBD1 (5 bases). Trimming took 3 bases from V and 6 from J, leaving 18 bases between them. This CDR3 spans 17 amino acids. The V gene's germline CDR1 is KGHSH and CDR2 LQKENI. The CDR3 spells CASSPMGIGGFNSPLHF. The CDR3 region has the DNA TGTGCCAGCTCACCGATGGGGATCGGGGGTTTTAATTCACCCCTCCACTTT.

The CDR3 coding sequence is TGTGCCAGCAGTAGACTAGCGGGGGGTAACCAAGAGACCCAGTACTTC. Protein sequence: CASSRLAGGNQETQYF. J is TRBJ2-5 and V is TRBV6-6, with TRBD2 identical over 13 bases. Germline loops: CDR1 MNHNY, CDR2 SVGAGI (reference sequence). The CDR3 runs 16 residues. The ends lost 5 bases at V and 0 bases at J; junction bases unmatched: 3.

The V gene is TRBV28, the J gene TRBJ2-1, with 13 nucleotides matching TRBD2. This CDR3 has 15 residues. J was trimmed by 4 bases and V by 7 bases; bases with no gene match: 4. Germline V gene data show CDR1 as MDHEN and CDR2 as SYDVKM. CDR3 in DNA: TGTGCCAGCATAAGACTAGCGGGAGGTTACAATGAGCAGTTCTTC. Amino acids: CASIRLAGGYNEQFF.

This chain joins TRBV19 and TRBJ1-2; 7 nucleotides match TRBD1. Losses at the gene ends were 5 bases for V and 2 bases for J; bases not matched to a gene: 11. The CDR3 consists of 16 residues. CDR1 and CDR2 (germline): LNHDA, SQIVND (reference sequence). The CDR3 bases are TGTGCCAGTAGTCCTGGGGTGGGACAGACGAACTATGGCTACACCTTC. It is translated as CASSPGVGQTNYGYTF.

This sequence joins TRBV28 and TRBJ2-4; TRBD1 matches 7 bases. V gave up 2 bases and J gave up 0 bases; unmatched junction bases: 1. In germline, CDR1 is MDHEN, CDR2 SYDVKM. The CDR3 has 15 residues. This CDR3 is CASSLEGAAKNIQYF. The CDR3 region has the DNA TGTGCCAGCAGTTTAGAGGGGGCAGCCAAAAACATTCAGTACTTC.